The entry below describes one T cell receptor beta chain. Its antigen remains unknown. Time point: baseline, week 1 (first vaccination visit). The treatment: pre-vaccination baseline after standard-of-care therapy. Each of the donors came in with new WHO grade 3 or 4 astrocytomas that were IDH1-mutant and ATRX-lost. TCRdb keeps only in-frame clones here, not all; method: immunoSEQ multiplex PCR. The sample consists of about 46,000 clones, over 65% of them appearing once. This sample is part of a study of a mutant IDH1 vaccine in newly diagnosed glioma. Study findings and constraints: The occurrence of vaccine-induced immune responses was seen in around 95% of patients. Pseudoprogression apparently lacked any relation to changes in top peripheral T cell clonotypes.

Germline V CDR1 and CDR2: SGDLS, YYNGEE. This CDR3 is built from 15 residues. V was cut by 0 bases and J by 0 bases, with 8 bases left in between. This clonotype originated in a woman aged 40 to 50 with glioma. The V gene is TRBV9, the J gene TRBJ2-3; D unresolved. The sequencing used PBMCs, collected from a glioma patient treated with radiotherapy, temozolomide or both. CDR3 in amino acids: CASSVESLSTDTQYF. CDR3 coding DNA: TGTGCCAGCAGCGTAGAAAGCCTTAGCACAGATACGCAGTATTTT.